The T cell receptor beta chain under discussion was sequenced for a study of identical twins. Study-wide findings and caveats: Models came in too low on out-of-frame TCR alpha sharing in monozygotic twins. Potential partial confounding of zero-insertion analyses by invariant MAIT and iNKT cells was noted.

J gave up 1 base and V 7 bases, and 12 bases lay outside the gene matches. CDR3 length: 16 amino acids. Germline CDR1 reads SQVTM; CDR2 reads ANQGSEA. From the 5' RACE reads, TCRdb called clonotypes with MiXCR, one entry per CDR3 protein. The sample lists some 1,600,000 distinct CDR3 sequences, roughly 35% seen once, with about 0.27% in the top ten. As for this clonotype: The antigen remains undetermined.

The sample consisted of cord blood. The chain recombines TRBV29-1 with TRBJ2-5, with TRBD1 identical over 10 bases. This clonotype was obtained from a newborn girl in good health. Here the CDR3 reads CSAKVPGQGLQETQYF. The CDR3 nucleotides read TGCAGCGCCAAAGTACCGGGACAGGGGCTCCAAGAGACCCAGTACTTC.